This paragraph reports one T cell receptor (beta chain). As yet, its antigen is unknown. This entry is derived from a study of cytomegalovirus exposure and HLA in healthy donors. V was clipped by 2 bases and J by 2 bases; unmatched bases: 4. In germline, CDR1 is SGHTA, CDR2 FQGNSA. CDR3 length equals 15 residues. The study's findings and limits: In a later analysis, TCR beta V- and J-gene trimming showed a link to a missense DCLRE1C variant. Most TCR sequences were rare, but some public TCRs occurred in many donors. Analyzed later, most CMV-associated TCR beta chains appeared HLA-restricted.

Both 60 Vbeta primers and 13 Jbeta primers went into the PCR. Study processing details: Around 80 million unique TCR beta chains, around 10 million of them shared, were counted by a later analysis. The assay was immunoSEQ multiplex PCR, and TCRdb's table has in-frame clones only and misses some. From that table come the V and J calls and clone size; the DNA was used to work out D and trimming. The top ten clones hold roughly 2.6% of a sample with approximately 170,000 clones, about three quarters of them seen once. This sequence joins TRBV7-2 and TRBJ2-3; 7 bases fit TRBD1. This clonotype was obtained from a woman aged 40 to 50 in good health and CMV-seropositive. Sequencing used PBMCs. CDR3 in amino acids: CASSLTGQNTDTQYF. For the CDR3, the DNA is TGTGCCAGCAGCTTAACGGGACAGAACACAGATACGCAGTATTTT.